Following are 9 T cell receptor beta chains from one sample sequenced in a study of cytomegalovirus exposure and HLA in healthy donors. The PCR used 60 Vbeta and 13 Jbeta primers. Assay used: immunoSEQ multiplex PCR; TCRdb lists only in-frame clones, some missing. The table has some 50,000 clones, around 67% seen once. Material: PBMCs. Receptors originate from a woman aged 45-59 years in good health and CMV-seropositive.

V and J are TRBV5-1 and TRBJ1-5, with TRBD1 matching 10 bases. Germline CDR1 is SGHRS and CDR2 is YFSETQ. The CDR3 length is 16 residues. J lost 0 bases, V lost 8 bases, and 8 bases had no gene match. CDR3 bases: TGCGCCAGAAGCGGACAGGGGGAATATAGCAATCAGCCCCAGCATTTT. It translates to CARSGQGEYSNQPQHF.

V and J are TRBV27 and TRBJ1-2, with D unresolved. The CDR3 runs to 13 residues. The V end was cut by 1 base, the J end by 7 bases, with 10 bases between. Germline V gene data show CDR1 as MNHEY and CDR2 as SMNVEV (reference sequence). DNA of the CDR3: TGTGCCAGCAGTTTATTCGGCGAGGGTGGCTACACCTTC. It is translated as CASSLFGEGGYTF.

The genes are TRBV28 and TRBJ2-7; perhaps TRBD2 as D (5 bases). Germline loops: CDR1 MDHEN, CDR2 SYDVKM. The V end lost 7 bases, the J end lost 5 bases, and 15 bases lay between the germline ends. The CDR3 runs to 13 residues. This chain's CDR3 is CASTTRFAHEQYF. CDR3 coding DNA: TGTGCCAGCACTACTAGATTCGCACACGAGCAGTACTTC.

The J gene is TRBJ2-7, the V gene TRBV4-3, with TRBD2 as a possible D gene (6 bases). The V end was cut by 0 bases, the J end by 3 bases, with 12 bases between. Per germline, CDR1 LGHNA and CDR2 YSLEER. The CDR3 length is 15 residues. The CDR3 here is CASSQEDDGSYEQYF. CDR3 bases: TGCGCCAGCAGCCAAGAAGACGACGGGAGCTACGAGCAGTACTTC.

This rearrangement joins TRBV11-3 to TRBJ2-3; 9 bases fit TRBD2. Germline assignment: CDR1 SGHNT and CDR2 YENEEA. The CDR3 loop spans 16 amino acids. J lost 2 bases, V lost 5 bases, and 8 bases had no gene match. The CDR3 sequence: CASSPGTSLNTDTQYF. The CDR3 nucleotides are TGTGCCAGCAGCCCAGGGACTAGCCTAAACACAGATACGCAGTATTTT.

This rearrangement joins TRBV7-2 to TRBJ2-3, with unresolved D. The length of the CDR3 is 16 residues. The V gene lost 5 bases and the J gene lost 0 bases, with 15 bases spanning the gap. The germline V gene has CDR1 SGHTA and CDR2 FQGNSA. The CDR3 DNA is TGTGCCAGCAGCCGAGATGCCGGTCTGAGCACAGATACGCAGTATTTT. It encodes CASSRDAGLSTDTQYF. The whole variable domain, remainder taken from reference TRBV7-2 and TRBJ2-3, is GAGVSQSPSNKVTEKGKDVELRCDPISGHTALYWYRQSLGQGLEFLIYFQGNSAPDKSGLPSDRFSAERTGGSVSTLTIQRTQQEDSAVYLCASSRDAGLSTDTQYFGPGTRLTVL.

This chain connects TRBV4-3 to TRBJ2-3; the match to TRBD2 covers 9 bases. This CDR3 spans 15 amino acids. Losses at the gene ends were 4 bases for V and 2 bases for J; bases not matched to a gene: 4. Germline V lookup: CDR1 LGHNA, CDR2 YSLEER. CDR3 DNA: TGCGCCAGCAGCCCTCTAGCGGGATTCACAGATACGCAGTATTTT. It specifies CASSPLAGFTDTQYF.

CDR3 nucleotides: TGTGCCAGCAGACGGGACTTTGTCGATACGCAGTATTTT. Its translation is CASRRDFVDTQYF. The rearrangement links TRBV28 to TRBJ2-3; D perhaps matches TRBD2 (6 bases). Trimming pared 6 bases from V and 6 bases from J, leaving 13 bases between. Germline assignment: CDR1 MDHEN and CDR2 SYDVKM. The CDR3 is made up of 13 amino acids.

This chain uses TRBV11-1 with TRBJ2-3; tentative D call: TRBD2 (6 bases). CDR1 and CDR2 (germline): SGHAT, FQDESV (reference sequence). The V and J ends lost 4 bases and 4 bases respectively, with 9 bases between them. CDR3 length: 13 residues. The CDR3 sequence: CASSYWGADTQYF. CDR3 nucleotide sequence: TGTGCCAGCAGCTACTGGGGGGCAGATACGCAGTATTTT.